Each of the 16 T cell receptor beta chains below was sequenced from the same sample in a study of blood T cell repertoires in COVID-19. Clones were read by immunoSEQ multiplex PCR, and TCRdb kept only the in-frame ones, dropping some. The repertoire holds over 150,000 clones, with 80% to 90% as singletons. Sequencing was done on a sample of peripheral blood. All receptors derive from a man aged 18 to 30 who had recovered from COVID-19.

The chain uses TRBV6-5 and TRBJ2-3, with 14 bases fitting TRBD2. Germline CDR1 MNHEY, CDR2 SVGAGI. This CDR3 is 15 amino acids long. The V gene end was trimmed by 4 bases and the J gene end by 5 bases; junction bases not matched to a gene: 2. The CDR3 DNA reads as TGTGCCAGCAGTTGGGGGACTAGCGGGAGAGATACGCAGTATTTT. As protein: CASSWGTSGRDTQYF.

The gene calls are TRBV19 and TRBJ2-1, with 8 positions matching TRBD2. The V segment lost 4 bases and the J segment 0 bases; nucleotides outside the gene matches: 5. The CDR3 consists of 16 residues. Germline V gene data show CDR1 as LNHDA and CDR2 as SQIVND (reference sequence). The CDR3, as DNA: TGTGCCAGTAGTAGAAGCGGGAGCGTCTCCTACAATGAGCAGTTCTTC. Its protein product is CASSRSGSVSYNEQFF. The variable domain in full, completed from reference TRBV19 and TRBJ2-1, reads DGGITQSPKYLFRKEGQNVTLSCEQNLNHDAMYWYRQDPGQGLRLIYYSQIVNDFQKGDIAEGYSVSREKKESFPLTVTSAQKNPTAFYLCASSRSGSVSYNEQFFGPGTRLTVL.

This chain uses TRBV11-3 with TRBJ1-1; D may be TRBD1 (6 bases). Germline loops: CDR1 SGHNT, CDR2 YENEEA. V dropped 5 bases and J dropped 5 bases, with 12 bases sitting between them. This CDR3 is built from 13 residues. The DNA for the CDR3 is TGTGCCAGCAGCATGGGGACATTTACTGAAGCTTTCTTT. Its translation is CASSMGTFTEAFF.

Concerning this clone itself: The junction departs from the called germline gene at one end, perhaps through a read error. V usage is TRBV18 and J usage is TRBJ2-4; maybe TRBD1 (5 bases). CDR3 size: 15 residues. Germline-derived CDR1 and CDR2 are KGHSH and LQKENI. The CDR3 spells CASSPGAEARNIQYF. DNA for the CDR3: TGTGCCAGCTCACCAGGGGCCGAGGCCAGAAACATTCAGTACTTC.

In its sample, this clone was seen once. CDR3 nucleotide sequence: TGTGCCAGCAGCTTAGGACCGGGCGGGCAAGAGACCCAGTACTTC. This translates into CASSLGPGGQETQYF. The genes are TRBV7-8 and TRBJ2-5; maybe TRBD2 (5 bases). CDR1 SGHVS and CDR2 FQNEAQ come from the germline V gene. V was cut by 1 base and J by 2 bases, with 11 bases left in between. The CDR3 runs to 15 residues.

Comments on this clone: The junction does not match germline at one end; this may be a read error. This chain links TRBV9 with TRBJ2-4; 9 bases align to TRBD1. The CDR3 has 15 amino acids. Germline loops: CDR1 SGDLS, CDR2 YYNGEE. CDR3 nucleotide sequence: TGTGCCAGCAGCGTAGAAGGACAGGGGAGATCTGTGTTGATCTTC. Translated, it gives CASSVEGQGRSVLIF.

This clone was found once. The rearrangement links TRBV27 to TRBJ2-7, with a possible D match to TRBD1 (11 bases). This CDR3 contains 20 residues. The germline V and J ends were trimmed by 5 bases and 3 bases, with 32 bases remaining between them. Germline CDR1 is MNHEY and CDR2 is SMNVEV (reference sequence). CDR3 nucleotides: TGTGCCAGCAGTCACCACCCCGGGACAGGGGGGCTAGCGGGAGTCTACGAGCAGTACTTC. It codes for CASSHHPGTGGLAGVYEQYF.

The rearrangement uses TRBV18 and TRBJ2-2; weak D call: TRBD1 (5 bases). There are 16 residues in the CDR3. The ends were cut back, 5 bases at V and 3 bases at J, with 16 bases in the middle. Germline V CDR1 and CDR2: KGHSH, LQKENI. The CDR3 spells CASSSTASRDTGELFF. Written as DNA, the CDR3 is TGTGCCAGCTCATCGACAGCTAGTCGGGACACCGGGGAGCTGTTTTTT. Full variable domain (outside the CDR3, taken from reference TRBV18 and TRBJ2-2): NAGVMQNPRHLVRRRGQEARLRCSPMKGHSHVYWYRQLPEEGLKFMVYLQKENIIDESGMPKERFSAEFPKEGPSILRIQQVVRGDSAAYFCASSSTASRDTGELFFGEGSRLTVL.

This clone was detected once. The V call is TRBV28, the J call TRBJ2-7, with a tentative D call TRBD2 (5 bases). V dropped 10 bases and J dropped 2 bases, with 12 bases sitting between them. This CDR3 has 12 residues. In germline, CDR1 is MDHEN, CDR2 SYDVKM. CDR3 sequence (DNA): TGTGCCACCGGTGGGAGTGCCTACGAGCAGTACTTC. Protein sequence: CATGGSAYEQYF.

This chain uses TRBV6-1 with TRBJ2-4; unclear D gene. Germline lookup yields CDR1 MNHNS and CDR2 SASEGT. The CDR3 is 17 amino acids. Trimming cost V 1 base and J 0 bases, with 13 bases left between them. The chain's CDR3 is CASSEGGNGIAKNIQYF. The CDR3 DNA reads TGTGCCAGCAGTGAAGGAGGTAATGGAATAGCCAAAAACATTCAGTACTTC.

This chain connects TRBV6-2 or TRBV6-3 to TRBJ1-4; tentatively, D is TRBD1 (5 bases). The length of the CDR3 is 16 residues. V was clipped by 0 bases and J by 8 bases, with 16 bases between them. Germline loops: CDR1 MNHEY, CDR2 SVGEGT. This CDR3 is CASSYSPPGSGEKLFF. The CDR3 DNA reads TGTGCCAGCAGTTACTCCCCGCCAGGGTCGGGCGAAAAACTGTTTTTT.

J is TRBJ1-3 and V is TRBV6-2 or TRBV6-3; D is unclear. CDR1 and CDR2 (germline): MNHEY, SVGEGT. The CDR3 is 17 residues long. V was trimmed by 5 bases and J by 2 bases, leaving 19 bases between them. The CDR3 coding sequence is TGTGCCAGCAGTGCCGGCGGCATCTTGGGTACTGGAAACACCATATATTTT. Translating gives CASSAGGILGTGNTIYF.

The chain joins TRBV3-1 (or the pseudogene TRBV3-2) to TRBJ1-1; the D is unclear. Trimming left V 1 base short and J 1 base short, with 10 bases between. CDR3 size: 15 residues. CDR1 and CDR2 from the germline V gene are LGHDT and YNNKEL (reference sequence). This CDR3 is CASSQGWQSNTEAFF. In DNA, the CDR3 is TGTGCCAGCAGCCAAGGATGGCAATCGAACACTGAAGCTTTCTTT.

The chain has TRBV2 and TRBJ2-5; 9 nucleotides match TRBD1. CDR1 and CDR2 (germline): SNHLY, FYNNEI. There are 13 residues in the CDR3. The V gene end was trimmed by 6 bases and the J gene end by 3 bases; junction bases not matched to a gene: 2. The CDR3 coding sequence is TGTGCCAGCAGCCGGGACAGGGAAGAGACCCAGTACTTC. Protein sequence: CASSRDREETQYF.

This clone was observed a single time. The V gene is TRBV6-5, the J gene TRBJ2-1, with D tentatively TRBD2 (6 bases). V dropped 0 bases and J dropped 4 bases, with 7 bases sitting between them. The CDR3 has 14 residues. Germline V lookup: CDR1 MNHEY, CDR2 SVGAGI. CDR3 sequence: CASSYSRGYNEQFF. In DNA form, the CDR3 reads TGTGCCAGCAGTTACTCTCGGGGGTACAATGAGCAGTTCTTC.

On this clone itself: The identical CDR3 is also encoded by other nucleotide sequences in the sample. This chain connects TRBV6-2 or TRBV6-3 to TRBJ2-7; TRBD1 aligns across 8 bases. Trimming at V came to 2 bases and at J to 2 bases, leaving 5 bases not matched to a gene. The V gene's germline CDR1 is MNHEY and CDR2 SVGEGT. This CDR3 region has 15 residues. The DNA for the CDR3 is TGTGCCAGCAGTTACGCCGGGACAGGAGCCTACGAGCAGTACTTC. This sequence encodes CASSYAGTGAYEQYF.